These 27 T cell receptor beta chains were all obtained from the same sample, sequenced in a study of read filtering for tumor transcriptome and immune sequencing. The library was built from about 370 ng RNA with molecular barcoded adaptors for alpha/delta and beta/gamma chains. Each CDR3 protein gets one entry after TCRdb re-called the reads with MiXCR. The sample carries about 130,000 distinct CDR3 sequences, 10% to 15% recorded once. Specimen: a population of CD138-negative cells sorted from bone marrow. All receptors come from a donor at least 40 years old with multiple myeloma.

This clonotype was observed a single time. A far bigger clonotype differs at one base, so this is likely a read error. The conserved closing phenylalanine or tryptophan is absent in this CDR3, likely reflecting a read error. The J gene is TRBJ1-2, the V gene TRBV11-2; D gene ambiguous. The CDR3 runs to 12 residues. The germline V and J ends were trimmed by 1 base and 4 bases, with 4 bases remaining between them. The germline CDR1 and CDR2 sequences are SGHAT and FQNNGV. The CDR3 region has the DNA TGTGCCAGCAGCTTAGTGGCCTATGGCTACACCCTC. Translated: CASSLVAYGYTL.

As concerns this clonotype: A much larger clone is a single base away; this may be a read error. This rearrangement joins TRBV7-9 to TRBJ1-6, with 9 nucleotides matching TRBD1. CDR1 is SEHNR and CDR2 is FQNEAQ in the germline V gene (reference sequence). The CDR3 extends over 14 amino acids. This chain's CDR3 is CASSSGQGNSPRHF. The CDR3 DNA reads TGTGCCAGCAGCTCCGGACAGGGGAATTCACCCCGCCACTTT.

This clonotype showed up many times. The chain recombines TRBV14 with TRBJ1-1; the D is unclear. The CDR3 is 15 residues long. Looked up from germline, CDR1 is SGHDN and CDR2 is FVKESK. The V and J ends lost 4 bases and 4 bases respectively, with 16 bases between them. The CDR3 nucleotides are TGTGCCAGCAGCCTCCGAGGAGCCTGGAGCACTGAAGCTTTCTTT. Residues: CASSLRGAWSTEAFF.

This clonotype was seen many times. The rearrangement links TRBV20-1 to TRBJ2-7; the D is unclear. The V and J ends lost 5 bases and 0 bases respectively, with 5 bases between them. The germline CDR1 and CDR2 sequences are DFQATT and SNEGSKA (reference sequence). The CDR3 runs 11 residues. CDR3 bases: TGCAGTGCTTGGAGCTCCTACGAGCAGTACTTC. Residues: CSAWSSYEQYF.

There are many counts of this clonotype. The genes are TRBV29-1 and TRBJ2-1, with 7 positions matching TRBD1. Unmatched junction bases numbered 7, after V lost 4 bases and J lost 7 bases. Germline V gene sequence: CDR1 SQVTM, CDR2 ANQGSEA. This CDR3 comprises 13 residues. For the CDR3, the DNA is TGCAGCGTTGGCCAGGGGGAGCCGAATGAGCAGTTCTTC. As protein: CSVGQGEPNEQFF.

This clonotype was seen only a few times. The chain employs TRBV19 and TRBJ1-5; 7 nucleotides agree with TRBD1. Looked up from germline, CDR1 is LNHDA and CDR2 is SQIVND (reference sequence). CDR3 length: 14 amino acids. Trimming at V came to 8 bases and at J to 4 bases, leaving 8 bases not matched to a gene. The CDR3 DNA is TGTGCCAGTCGGTACAGGGGTGAGAATCAGCCCCAGCATTTT. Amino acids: CASRYRGENQPQHF.

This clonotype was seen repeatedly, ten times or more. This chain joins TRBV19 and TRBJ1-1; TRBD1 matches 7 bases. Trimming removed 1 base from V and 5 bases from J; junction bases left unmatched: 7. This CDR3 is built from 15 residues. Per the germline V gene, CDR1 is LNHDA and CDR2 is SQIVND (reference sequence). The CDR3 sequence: CASSIAPGGRTEAFF. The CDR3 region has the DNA TGTGCCAGTAGTATAGCCCCAGGGGGTAGGACTGAAGCTTTCTTT.

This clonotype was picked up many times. The CDR3 sequence is CASSQGLSGAYNKYQETQYF. DNA of the CDR3: TGTGCCAGCAGCCAAGGGTTAAGCGGGGCCTATAATAAGTACCAAGAGACCCAGTACTTC. V gene TRBV14 combines with J gene TRBJ2-5; TRBD2 matches 7 bases. Germline V lookup: CDR1 SGHDN, CDR2 FVKESK. The V gene end was trimmed by 1 base and the J gene end by 0 bases; junction bases not matched to a gene: 17. The CDR3 sequence is 20 residues long. The full variable domain, completed using reference TRBV14 and TRBJ2-5, is EAGVTQFPSHSVIEKGQTVTLRCDPISGHDNLYWYRRVMGKEIKFLLHFVKESKQDESGMPNNRFLAERTGGTYSTLKVQPAELEDSGVYFCASSQGLSGAYNKYQETQYFGPGTRLLVL.

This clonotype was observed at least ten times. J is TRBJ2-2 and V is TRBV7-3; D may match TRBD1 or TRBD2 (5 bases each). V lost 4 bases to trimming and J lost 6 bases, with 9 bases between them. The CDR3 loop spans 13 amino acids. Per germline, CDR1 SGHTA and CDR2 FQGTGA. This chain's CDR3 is CASSYRGAGELFF. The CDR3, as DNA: TGTGCCAGCAGCTACAGAGGGGCCGGGGAGCTGTTTTTT.

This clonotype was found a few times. This CDR3 reads CASSLFSASGAFF. The CDR3, as DNA: TGTGCCAGCAGCTTATTTTCGGCCTCGGGAGCTTTCTTT. The V and J genes are TRBV11-2 and TRBJ1-1; D is unresolved. The V end lost 2 bases, the J end lost 10 bases, and 14 bases lay between the germline ends. This CDR3 is built from 13 residues. Germline V gene sequence: CDR1 SGHAT, CDR2 FQNNGV.

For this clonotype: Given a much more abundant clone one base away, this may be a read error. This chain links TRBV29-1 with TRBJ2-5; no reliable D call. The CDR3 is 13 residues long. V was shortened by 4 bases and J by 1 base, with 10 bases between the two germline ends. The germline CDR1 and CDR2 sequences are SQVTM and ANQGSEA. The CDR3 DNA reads TGCAGCGTTGCTGGCGGTCGCCAAGAGACCCAGTACTTC. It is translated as CSVAGGRQETQYF.

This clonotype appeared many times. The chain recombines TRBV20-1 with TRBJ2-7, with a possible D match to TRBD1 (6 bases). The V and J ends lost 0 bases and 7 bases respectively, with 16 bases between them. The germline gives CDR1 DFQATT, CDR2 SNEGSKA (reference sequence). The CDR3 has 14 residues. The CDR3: CSARDPLGAGEQYF. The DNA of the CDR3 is TGCAGTGCTAGAGATCCTCTGGGGGCCGGGGAGCAGTACTTC.

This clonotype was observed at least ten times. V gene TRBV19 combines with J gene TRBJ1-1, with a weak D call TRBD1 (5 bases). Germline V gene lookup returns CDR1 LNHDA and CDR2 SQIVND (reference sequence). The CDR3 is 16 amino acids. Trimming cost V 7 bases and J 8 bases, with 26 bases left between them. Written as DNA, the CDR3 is TGTGCCAGTATTGAGGGAGTTGGGATCCGGGGCAAGGAAGCTTTCTTT. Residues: CASIEGVGIRGKEAFF. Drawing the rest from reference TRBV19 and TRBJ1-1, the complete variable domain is DGGITQSPKYLFRKEGQNVTLSCEQNLNHDAMYWYRQDPGQGLRLIYYSQIVNDFQKGDIAEGYSVSREKKESFPLTVTSAQKNPTAFYLCASIEGVGIRGKEAFFGQGTRLTVV.

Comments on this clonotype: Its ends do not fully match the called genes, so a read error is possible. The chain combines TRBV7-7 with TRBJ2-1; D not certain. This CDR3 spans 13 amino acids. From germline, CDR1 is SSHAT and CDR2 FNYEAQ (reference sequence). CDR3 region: CASSLDAYNEQFF. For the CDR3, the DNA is TGTGCTAGCAGCTTAGACGCCTACAATGAGCAGTTCTTC.

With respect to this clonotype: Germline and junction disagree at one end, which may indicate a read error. The CDR3 is CASSLLGQETLYF. The CDR3 DNA follows: TGTGCCAGCAGTTTATTAGGCCAAGAGACCCTGTACTTC. The chain couples TRBV27 to TRBJ2-5; no reliable D call. The germline gives CDR1 MNHEY, CDR2 SMNVEV (reference sequence). The CDR3 sequence is 13 residues long.

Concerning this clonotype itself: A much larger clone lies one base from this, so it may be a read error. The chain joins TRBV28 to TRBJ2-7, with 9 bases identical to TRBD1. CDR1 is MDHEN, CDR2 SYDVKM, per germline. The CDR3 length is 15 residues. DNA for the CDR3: TGTGCCAGCAGTTTGGCCCGGACAGGGGTATACGGGCAGTACTTC. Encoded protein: CASSLARTGVYGQYF. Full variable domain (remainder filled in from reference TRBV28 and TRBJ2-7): DVKVTQSSRYLVKRTGEKVFLECVQDMDHENMFWYRQDPGLGLRLIYFSYDVKMKEKGDIPEGYSVSREKKERFSLILESASTNQTSMYLCASSLARTGVYGQYFGPGTRLTVT.

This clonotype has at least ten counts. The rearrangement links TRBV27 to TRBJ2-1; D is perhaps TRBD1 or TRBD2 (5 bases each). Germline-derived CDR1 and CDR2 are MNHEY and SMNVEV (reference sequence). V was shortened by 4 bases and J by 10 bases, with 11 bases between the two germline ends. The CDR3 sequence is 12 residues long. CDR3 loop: CASSSPGTEQFF. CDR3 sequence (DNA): TGTGCCAGCAGTTCTCCCGGGACCGAGCAGTTCTTC.

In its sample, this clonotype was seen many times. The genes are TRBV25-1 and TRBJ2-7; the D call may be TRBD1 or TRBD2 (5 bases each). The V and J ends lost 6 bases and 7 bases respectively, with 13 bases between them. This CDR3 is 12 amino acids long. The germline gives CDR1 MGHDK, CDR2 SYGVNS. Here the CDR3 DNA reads TGTGCCAGCAGCCTGGCAGGGAGAGAGCAGTACTTC. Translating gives CASSLAGREQYF.

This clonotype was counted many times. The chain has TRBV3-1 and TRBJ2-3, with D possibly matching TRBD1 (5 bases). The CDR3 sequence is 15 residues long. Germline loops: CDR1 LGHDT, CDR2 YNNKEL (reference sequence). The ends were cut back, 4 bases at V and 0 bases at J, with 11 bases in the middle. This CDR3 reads CASSRATASTDTQYF. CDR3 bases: TGTGCCAGCAGCCGAGCGACAGCTAGCACAGATACGCAGTATTTT.

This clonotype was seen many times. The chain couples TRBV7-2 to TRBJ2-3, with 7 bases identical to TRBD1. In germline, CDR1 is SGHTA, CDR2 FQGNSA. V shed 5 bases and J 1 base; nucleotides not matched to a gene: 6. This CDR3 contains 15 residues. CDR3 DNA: TGTGCCAGCAGCCGGGACAGCTACGGCACAGATACGCAGTATTTT. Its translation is CASSRDSYGTDTQYF.

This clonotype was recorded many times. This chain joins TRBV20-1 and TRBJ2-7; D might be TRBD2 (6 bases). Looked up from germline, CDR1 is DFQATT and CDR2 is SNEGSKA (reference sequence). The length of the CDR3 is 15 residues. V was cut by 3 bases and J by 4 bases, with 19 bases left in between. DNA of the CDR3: TGCAGTGCTAGGTCCGGTACCGGGGGTGGATACGAGCAGTACTTC. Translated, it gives CSARSGTGGGYEQYF.

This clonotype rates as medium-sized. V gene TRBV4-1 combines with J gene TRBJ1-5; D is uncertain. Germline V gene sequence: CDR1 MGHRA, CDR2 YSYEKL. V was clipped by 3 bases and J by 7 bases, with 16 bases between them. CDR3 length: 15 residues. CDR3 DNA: TGCGCCAGCAGCCATCATCTTTCTATGGACCAGCCCCAGCATTTT. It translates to CASSHHLSMDQPQHF.

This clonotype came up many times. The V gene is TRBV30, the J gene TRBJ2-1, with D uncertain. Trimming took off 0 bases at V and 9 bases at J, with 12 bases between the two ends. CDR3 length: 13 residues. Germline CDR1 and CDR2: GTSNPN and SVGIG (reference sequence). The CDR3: CAWSVRSPGEQFF. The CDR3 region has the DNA TGTGCCTGGAGTGTACGGTCTCCGGGTGAGCAGTTCTTC.

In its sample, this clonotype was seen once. This CDR3 is CASSQVDRVNEQFF. As DNA, the CDR3 is TGTGCCAGCAGCCAAGTAGACAGGGTCAATGAGCAGTTCTTC. V is TRBV4-2 and J is TRBJ2-1; TRBD1 agrees at 7 bases. The V gene's germline CDR1 is LGHNA and CDR2 YNFKEQ. The CDR3 contains 14 residues. The trim removed 1 base at V and 6 bases at J, leaving 3 bases unmatched.

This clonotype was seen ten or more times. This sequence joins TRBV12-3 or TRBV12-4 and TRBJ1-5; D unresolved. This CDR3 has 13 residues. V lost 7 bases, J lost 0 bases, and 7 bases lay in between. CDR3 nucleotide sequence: TGTGCCAGCACCCCGAGTAGCAATCAGCCCCAGCATTTT. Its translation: CASTPSSNQPQHF.

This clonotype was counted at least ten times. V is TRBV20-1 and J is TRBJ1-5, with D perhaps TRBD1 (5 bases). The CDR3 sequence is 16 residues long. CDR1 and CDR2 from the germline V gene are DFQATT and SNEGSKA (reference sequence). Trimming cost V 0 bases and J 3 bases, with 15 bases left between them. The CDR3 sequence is CSARDSSAGPNQPQHF. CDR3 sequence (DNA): TGCAGTGCTAGAGATTCGTCGGCAGGGCCCAATCAGCCCCAGCATTTT.

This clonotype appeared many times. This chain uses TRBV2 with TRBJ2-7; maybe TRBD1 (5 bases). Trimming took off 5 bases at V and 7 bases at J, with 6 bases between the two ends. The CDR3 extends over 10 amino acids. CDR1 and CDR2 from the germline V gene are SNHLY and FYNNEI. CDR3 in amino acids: CASSYREQYF. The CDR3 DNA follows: TGTGCCAGCAGTTACAGGGAGCAGTACTTC.